Listed here is a single T cell receptor (beta chain). Germline values: CDR1 MNHEY, CDR2 SVGEGT. The CDR3 sequence is 14 residues long. V lost 3 bases and J 3 bases, leaving 11 bases between the germline ends. This sample stems from a study of blood T cell repertoires in COVID-19. Study-level information: PBMCs, B-cell-depleted T cells, or T cells were the source of the cDNA or gDNA that made up the material.

Profiling relied on immunoSEQ multiplex PCR, and the TCRdb table lists in-frame clones only, not all of them. The table records about 310,000 clones, around 87% of them present only once. The chain joins TRBV6-2 or TRBV6-3 to TRBJ1-1; no reliable D call. This clonotype originated in a man over 45 with active or convalescent COVID-19. Source material: peripheral blood. CDR3 sequence reads: CASSYKGGDTEAFF. The CDR3 DNA reads TGTGCCAGCAGTTATAAGGGAGGCGACACTGAAGCTTTCTTT.